This T cell receptor (beta chain) was obtained from a study of response to subunit inactivated influenza vaccine (dated 2018 in TCRdb). Regarding the complete study: Deep quantitative profiling of the T cell receptor repertoire was used in the study to follow responses to a trivalent subunit inactivated influenza vaccine.

A few counts support this clonotype. The antigen it binds to is not known. Nothing much larger sits one base from this clone, and base qualities are not available. What the study reported, not specific to this receptor: The authors proposed that each seasonal influenza vaccination may bring in only a limited number of new T cells.

Reading the germline V gene (reference sequence) gives CDR1 SGHNT and CDR2 YYREEE. Relative to germline, V is 3 bases shorter and J is 7 bases shorter, with 19 bases between their ends. CDR3 length: 15 amino acids, cysteine to phenylalanine. The read is trimmed to its CDR3 DNA, 45 bases read in frame from base 1. The library came from RT-PCR. Instrument on record: Illumina HiSeq 2500. TCRdb reprocessing: public reads trimmed at Q25 with fastp, clones called with MiXCR, in-frame beta chains kept. Rows with one shared CDR3 protein collapse into an entry with the most common genes and DNA. In all, the sample holds hundreds of thousands of distinct CDR3 sequences, and 20% to 25% of those were seen once. The ten top clones hold over 9% of the sample.

The TCR was taken from a man between 50 and 75 years old who received an inactivated influenza vaccine. Donor details come from another sample of the same person, matched by shared clones. This sample comprised PBMCs from blood, obtained less than 22 months after vaccination. This chain joins TRBV5-4 to TRBJ1-1, with TRBD1 tentatively as D gene (6 bases match). CDR3 protein: CASSSGQVGSGEAFF. At the DNA level, the sequence is TGTGCCAGCAGCTCGGGACAAGTGGGAAGCGGTGAAGCTTTCTTT.